This T cell receptor (beta chain) was captured by sequencing in a study of PD-L1 blockade in urothelial cancer. General study points: A below-median TCR clonality in blood before treatment predicted better survival.

Sequencing was performed with immunoSEQ multiplex PCR; in TCRdb, only in-frame clones are kept and a portion is missing. This table has roughly 120,000 clones, less than 85% appearing once. This clone showed up just a few times. Its antigen is currently unknown. Time point indicated: pretreatment peripheral blood. This CDR3 contains 15 residues. The TCR originated in a man in his fifties or sixties with urothelial cancer. The genes are TRBV21-1 and TRBJ1-1. TRBV21-1 is listed as a pseudogene. The source material was PBMCs, sampled around atezolizumab (anti-PD-L1) treatment. The CDR3 DNA reads as TGTGCCAGCAGCCTGAGCGGGGTTAGTGGCACTGAAGCTTTCTTT. Protein sequence: CASSLSGVSGTEAFF.